Below, 30 T cell receptor beta chains from the same sample are listed, as sequenced in a study of CD8+ T cells in alopecia areata. It was cDNA, reverse transcribed from extracted RNA, that served as the sequencing template. Here immunoSEQ multiplex PCR was the method, and the copy in TCRdb shows in-frame clones only, minus some. The sample carries 60,000 to 65,000 clones, roughly 45% recorded once. The sample taken for sequencing was NKG2D-low CD8+ T cells sorted from blood. The receptor source for this set is a human donor with alopecia areata.

The J gene is TRBJ1-5, the V gene TRBV5-6; tentative D call: TRBD1 (6 bases). Germline-derived CDR1 and CDR2 are SGHDT and YYEEEE. Trimming pared 4 bases from V and 0 bases from J, leaving 8 bases between. This CDR3 is built from 14 residues. The CDR3 here is CASSEGVSNQPQHF. In DNA form, the CDR3 reads TGTGCCAGCAGCGAGGGGGTTAGCAATCAGCCCCAGCATTTT.

CDR3 sequence (DNA): TGTGCCAGCAGTCCCTGGACAGGGGTACACGAGCAGTACTTC. This codes for CASSPWTGVHEQYF. The chain joins TRBV11-2 to TRBJ2-7, with 9 bases lining up with TRBD1. The germline gives CDR1 SGHAT, CDR2 FQNNGV. There are 14 residues in the CDR3. V trimming: 6 bases; J trimming: 5 bases; junction bases outside the gene matches: 8.

This chain links TRBV29-1 with TRBJ2-2; possible D gene TRBD1, 7 bases. The germline CDR1 and CDR2 sequences are SQVTM and ANQGSEA. The CDR3 is 14 amino acids. V lost 5 bases, J lost 6 bases, and 16 bases lay in between. In nucleotides, the CDR3 is TGCAGCGTTCCAGGGGGGATCTCTGCCGGGGAGCTGTTTTTT. Its translation is CSVPGGISAGELFF.

The chain joins TRBV29-1 to TRBJ1-2; TRBD1 matches at 11 bases. Germline CDR1 SQVTM, CDR2 ANQGSEA. The CDR3 runs to 15 residues. The V gene end was trimmed by 4 bases and the J gene end by 1 base; junction bases not matched to a gene: 5. The chain's CDR3 is CSVGTGGDSNYGYTF. The CDR3 nucleotides read TGCAGCGTTGGGACAGGGGGCGACAGTAACTATGGCTACACCTTC. The complete variable domain, with remaining parts taken from reference TRBV29-1 and TRBJ1-2, reads SAVISQKPSRDICQRGTSLTIQCQVDSQVTMMFWYRQQPGQSLTLIATANQGSEATYESGFVIDKFPISRPNLTFSTLTVSNMSPEDSSIYLCSVGTGGDSNYGYTFGSGTRLTVV.

The chain couples TRBV27 to TRBJ2-2, with 8 bases aligning to TRBD1. With 5 bases clipped from V and 6 bases from J, the junction kept 2 bases outside the gene matches. From germline, CDR1 is MNHEY and CDR2 SMNVEV (reference sequence). This CDR3 is built from 13 residues. The CDR3 loop reads CASSPQGAGELFF. CDR3 in DNA: TGTGCCAGCAGTCCACAGGGGGCCGGGGAGCTGTTTTTT.

The gene calls are TRBV19 and TRBJ2-1; D may be TRBD1 (6 bases). V was pared by 6 bases and J by 3 bases, with 15 bases between. There are 15 residues in the CDR3. Germline V gene lookup returns CDR1 LNHDA and CDR2 SQIVND (reference sequence). The CDR3 DNA reads as TGTGCCAGTAGCCCAGAAAGGACAGACTACAATGAGCAGTTCTTC. Translating gives CASSPERTDYNEQFF.

This clone was seen a handful of times. This chain connects TRBV29-1 to TRBJ2-2; no definite D call. Germline-derived CDR1 and CDR2 are SQVTM and ANQGSEA. V lost 6 bases to trimming and J lost 1 base, with 9 bases between them. The CDR3 has 13 amino acids. CDR3: CSVRTVNTGELFF. In DNA, the CDR3 is TGCAGCGTAAGGACGGTGAACACCGGGGAGCTGTTTTTT.

This clone occurred a few times. The V call is TRBV19, the J call TRBJ1-5; D might be TRBD1 (5 bases). The germline gives CDR1 LNHDA, CDR2 SQIVND (reference sequence). Trimming shortened V by 5 bases and J by 4 bases, and 9 bases separated the two germline ends. CDR3 length: 13 amino acids. As DNA, the CDR3 is TGTGCCAGTAGTGCGTCAGGGAATCAGCCCCAGCATTTT. This sequence encodes CASSASGNQPQHF.

The table lists this clone with a few counts. This rearrangement joins TRBV7-9 to TRBJ2-7; TRBD1 matches at 9 bases. CDR1 SEHNR and CDR2 FQNEAQ come from the germline V gene (reference sequence). The CDR3 length is 14 residues. The junction had 4 bases not matched to a gene; V was cut back by 5 bases and J by 2 bases. CDR3 protein: CASSPRDRAYEQYF. In DNA, the CDR3 is TGTGCCAGCAGCCCCCGGGACAGGGCCTACGAGCAGTACTTC.

This clone was recorded a few times. J is TRBJ1-2 and V is TRBV29-1, with 10 nucleotides matching TRBD1. V shed 4 bases and J 1 base; nucleotides not matched to a gene: 3. Looked up from germline, CDR1 is SQVTM and CDR2 is ANQGSEA. The CDR3 runs to 14 residues. In DNA, the CDR3 is TGCAGCGTTGGGACAGGGGGGCTTAACTATGGCTACACCTTC. Translated, it gives CSVGTGGLNYGYTF.

This clone was picked up a small number of times. The chain carries TRBV29-1 and TRBJ2-7; TRBD2 matches at 9 bases. This CDR3 comprises 12 residues. V was pared by 6 bases and J by 3 bases, with 3 bases of the junction left unmatched. Germline V gene lookup returns CDR1 SQVTM and CDR2 ANQGSEA. In nucleotides, the CDR3 is TGCAGCGTGGGGACTAGCTTCTACGAGCAGTACTTC. This translates into CSVGTSFYEQYF.

The chain joins TRBV5-1 to TRBJ1-2, with 7 bases that match TRBD1. The V segment lost 3 bases and the J segment 8 bases; nucleotides outside the gene matches: 13. The CDR3 covers 15 residues. Germline-derived CDR1 and CDR2 are SGHRS and YFSETQ. The CDR3 DNA follows: TGCGCCAGCAGCTCCTCCGACAGGGCCTGGTTAGGCTACACCTTC. Residues: CASSSSDRAWLGYTF. Full variable domain (missing parts from reference TRBV5-1 and TRBJ1-2): KAGVTQTPRYLIKTRGQQVTLSCSPISGHRSVSWYQQTPGQGLQFLFEYFSETQRNKGNFPGRFSGRQFSNSRSEMNVSTLELGDSALYLCASSSSDRAWLGYTFGSGTRLTVV.

This clone appeared a few times. This chain uses TRBV7-9 with TRBJ2-1; D may be TRBD2 (6 bases). Trimming left V 5 bases short and J 10 bases short, with 12 bases between. Germline CDR1 SEHNR, CDR2 FQNEAQ (reference sequence). The CDR3 loop spans 12 amino acids. CDR3 DNA sequence: TGTGCCAGCAGCCCCCTCAGCGGGGAGCAGTTCTTC. Translation gives CASSPLSGEQFF. Full variable domain (rest looked up from reference TRBV7-9 and TRBJ2-1): DTGVSQNPRHKITKRGQNVTFRCDPISEHNRLYWYRQTLGQGPEFLTYFQNEAQLEKSRLLSDRFSAERPKGSFSTLEIQRTEQGDSAMYLCASSPLSGEQFFGPGTRLTVL.

V gene TRBV27 combines with J gene TRBJ1-5, with a possible D match to TRBD1 (5 bases). V dropped 2 bases and J dropped 7 bases, with 9 bases sitting between them. Germline values: CDR1 MNHEY, CDR2 SMNVEV (reference sequence). The CDR3 covers 13 residues. CDR3 nucleotide sequence: TGTGCCAGCAGTTTAACAGGTTGGCAGCCCCAGCATTTT. This translates into CASSLTGWQPQHF.

The CDR3 spells CASSLAGGQDRYF. The CDR3 bases are TGCGCCAGCAGCTTGGCCGGGGGACAGGATCGGTACTTC. V is TRBV5-1 and J is TRBJ2-7, with 8 positions matching TRBD1. J gave up 12 bases and V 0 bases, and 8 bases lay outside the gene matches. The CDR3 contains 13 residues. The germline V gene encodes CDR1 SGHRS and CDR2 YFSETQ. Variable domain in full (rest from reference TRBV5-1 and TRBJ2-7): KAGVTQTPRYLIKTRGQQVTLSCSPISGHRSVSWYQQTPGQGLQFLFEYFSETQRNKGNFPGRFSGRQFSNSRSEMNVSTLELGDSALYLCASSLAGGQDRYFGPGTRLTVT.

V gene TRBV7-9 combines with J gene TRBJ2-7; 9 nucleotides agree with TRBD1. The CDR3 runs 14 residues. CDR1 and CDR2 from the germline V gene are SEHNR and FQNEAQ (reference sequence). After removal of 5 bases from V and 3 bases from J, the junction contained 5 bases not matched to a gene. CDR3 sequence (DNA): TGTGCCAGCAGCACGGGACAGGGAATCTACGAGCAGTACTTC. It is translated as CASSTGQGIYEQYF.

The CDR3 loop is CASSQEEVAGWADTQYF. In nucleotides, the CDR3 is TGTGCCAGCAGCCAAGAAGAGGTAGCGGGATGGGCAGATACGCAGTATTTT. This chain uses TRBV4-2 with TRBJ2-3, with 8 bases lining up with TRBD2. The germline CDR1 and CDR2 sequences are LGHNA and YNFKEQ. The CDR3 is made up of 17 amino acids. Germline trimming cut 0 bases from V and 4 bases from J; bases unmatched to any gene: 9.

CDR3 loop: CASSFGVRFTDTQYF. As DNA, the CDR3 is TGTGCCAGCAGCTTCGGGGTTCGATTCACAGATACGCAGTATTTT. The chain is built from TRBV7-9 and TRBJ2-3; D might be TRBD2 (5 bases). The V gene's germline CDR1 is SEHNR and CDR2 FQNEAQ (reference sequence). The CDR3 extends over 15 amino acids. V was trimmed by 3 bases and J by 2 bases, leaving 12 bases between them. The variable domain in full, completed from reference TRBV7-9 and TRBJ2-3, reads DTGVSQNPRHKITKRGQNVTFRCDPISEHNRLYWYRQTLGQGPEFLTYFQNEAQLEKSRLLSDRFSAERPKGSFSTLEIQRTEQGDSAMYLCASSFGVRFTDTQYFGPGTRLTVL.

CDR3 residues: CASSQLTGGYEQYF. The DNA for the CDR3 is TGCGCCAGCAGCCAACTAACCGGGGGCTACGAGCAGTACTTC. The rearrangement uses TRBV4-1 and TRBJ2-7; D possibly corresponds to TRBD2 (6 bases). This CDR3 has 14 residues. Germline lookup yields CDR1 MGHRA and CDR2 YSYEKL. V lost 2 bases and J lost 3, with 11 bases in between.

This clone was found once. This chain links TRBV30 with TRBJ1-1; D unresolved. Trimming cost V 8 bases and J 7 bases, with 11 bases left between them. This CDR3 has 10 residues. Germline values: CDR1 GTSNPN, CDR2 SVGIG (reference sequence). The CDR3 protein is CAGERFEAFF. DNA for the CDR3: TGTGCCGGGGAGCGGTTTGAAGCTTTCTTT.

V is TRBV15 and J is TRBJ2-5; 10 bases are a match to TRBD2. Germline V CDR1 and CDR2: LNHNV, YYDKDF (reference sequence). Trimming cost V 5 bases and J 2 bases; bases outside gene matches: 11. This CDR3 has 17 residues. As DNA, the CDR3 is TGTGCCACCAGCTCCCGGCCGGGACTAGCGAGGCAAGAGACCCAGTACTTC. The encoded protein is CATSSRPGLARQETQYF.

This rearrangement joins TRBV7-9 to TRBJ2-1; D tentatively fits TRBD1 or TRBD2 (6 bases each). V lost 6 bases and J lost 1, with 7 bases in between. The germline gives CDR1 SEHNR, CDR2 FQNEAQ (reference sequence). CDR3 length: 13 amino acids. The CDR3 loop is CASRGGSYNEQFF. The CDR3 DNA reads as TGTGCCAGCAGAGGGGGGTCCTACAATGAGCAGTTCTTC.

In its sample, this clone was seen once. The V gene is TRBV30, the J gene TRBJ1-5; D gene ambiguous. The V end lost 2 bases, the J end lost 1 base, and 9 bases lay between the germline ends. CDR3 length: 14 amino acids. From germline, CDR1 is GTSNPN and CDR2 SVGIG (reference sequence). The CDR3 reads CAWSPGRSNQPQHF. The DNA for the CDR3 is TGTGCCTGGAGTCCCGGACGGAGCAATCAGCCCCAGCATTTT.

This chain links TRBV5-1 with TRBJ2-3; 10 positions match TRBD2. V lost 1 base and J lost 4; bases outside the gene matches: 6. In germline, CDR1 is SGHRS, CDR2 YFSETQ. The CDR3 covers 16 residues. CDR3 DNA sequence: TGCGCCAGCAGCTTGACGCTAGCGGGAGTTGCAGATACGCAGTATTTT. Translated, it gives CASSLTLAGVADTQYF. Complete variable domain (other parts from reference TRBV5-1 and TRBJ2-3): KAGVTQTPRYLIKTRGQQVTLSCSPISGHRSVSWYQQTPGQGLQFLFEYFSETQRNKGNFPGRFSGRQFSNSRSEMNVSTLELGDSALYLCASSLTLAGVADTQYFGPGTRLTVL.

This rearrangement joins TRBV5-6 to TRBJ1-5; the D is unclear. Trimming took off 4 bases at V and 3 bases at J, with 17 bases between the two ends. Germline V gene sequence: CDR1 SGHDT, CDR2 YYEEEE. CDR3 length equals 16 residues. For the CDR3, the DNA is TGTGCCAGCAGCCTATTAAACAGTGCCCACAATCAGCCCCAGCATTTT. Translation gives CASSLLNSAHNQPQHF.

The chain links TRBV7-2 to TRBJ2-3; no definite D call. This CDR3 spans 18 amino acids. The germline gives CDR1 SGHTA, CDR2 FQGNSA. Trimming stripped 1 base from V and 5 bases from J, with 22 bases between. CDR3 nucleotide sequence: TGTGCCAGCAGCTTAGAAAGGTTGCGGTACATACCCCAAGATACGCAGTATTTT. This codes for CASSLERLRYIPQDTQYF.

The chain recombines TRBV23-1 with TRBJ2-7; 7 nucleotides agree with TRBD1. TRBV23-1 is marked as an open reading frame, function uncertain. CDR3 length: 18 residues. Trimming at V came to 0 bases and at J to 9 bases, leaving 20 bases not matched to a gene. The CDR3 region has the DNA TGCGCCAGCAGTCAATCCACCTCCAATATTGGGACAGTTAGAGGGCAGTACTTC. It encodes CASSQSTSNIGTVRGQYF.

The V call is TRBV27, the J call TRBJ2-1; D is perhaps TRBD1 (5 bases). V was cut by 6 bases and J by 7 bases, with 16 bases left in between. The CDR3 runs 14 residues. Germline assignment: CDR1 MNHEY and CDR2 SMNVEV (reference sequence). The CDR3 spells CASSVQGWLNEQFF. The CDR3 nucleotides read TGTGCCAGCAGCGTGCAGGGATGGCTGAATGAGCAGTTCTTC.

The V gene is TRBV29-1, the J gene TRBJ2-1; no reliable D call. V lost 0 bases and J lost 4, with 7 bases in between. This CDR3 comprises 13 residues. Per the germline V gene, CDR1 is SQVTM and CDR2 is ANQGSEA. The CDR3, as DNA: TGCAGCGTTGAAGAGGGTACATACAATGAGCAGTTCTTC. This gives the protein CSVEEGTYNEQFF.

J is TRBJ2-3 and V is TRBV5-1, with unresolved D. V lost 3 bases to trimming and J lost 0 bases, with 23 bases between them. The CDR3 length is 19 residues. The germline V gene encodes CDR1 SGHRS and CDR2 YFSETQ. CDR3 sequence reads: CASSSPGRSVFSSTDTQYF. CDR3 nucleotide sequence: TGCGCCAGCAGCTCCCCGGGCAGGAGCGTGTTTTCTAGCACAGATACGCAGTATTTT. The variable domain in full, with the rest retrieved from reference TRBV5-1 and TRBJ2-3, is KAGVTQTPRYLIKTRGQQVTLSCSPISGHRSVSWYQQTPGQGLQFLFEYFSETQRNKGNFPGRFSGRQFSNSRSEMNVSTLELGDSALYLCASSSPGRSVFSSTDTQYFGPGTRLTVL.